Listed here are 23 T cell receptor beta chains from one sample, sequenced in a study of T cell responses to AZD1222 COVID-19 vaccine. Using immunoSEQ multiplex PCR, the repertoire was profiled, and TCRdb retains in-frame clones only, with some absent. The table lists approximately 70,000 clones, roughly 88% of them singletons. The sequencing here drew on peripheral blood, taken on day 0 of AZD1222 vaccination. Receptor source: an adult in good health.

The rearrangement joins TRBV29-1 to TRBJ1-2; D may be TRBD1 (5 bases). The CDR3 is 14 residues long. The ends were cut back, 6 bases at V and 2 bases at J, with 16 bases in the middle. The V gene's germline CDR1 is SQVTM and CDR2 ANQGSEA. The CDR3 here is CSVPGTAGNYGYTF. The CDR3 bases are TGCAGCGTCCCCGGGACCGCTGGAAACTATGGCTACACCTTC.

In this sample, this clone turned up a few times. The chain carries TRBV7-3 and TRBJ2-2; 8 nucleotides match TRBD1. CDR1 is SGHTA and CDR2 is FQGTGA in the germline V gene. The V and J ends lost 5 bases and 5 bases, in that order; junction bases with no gene match: 25. The CDR3 runs to 21 residues. The CDR3 protein is CASSKKPSTGVMFSETGELFF. DNA of the CDR3: TGTGCCAGCAGCAAAAAACCTTCGACAGGGGTTATGTTTAGTGAGACCGGGGAGCTGTTTTTT.

Only a few counts were recorded for this clone. The J gene is TRBJ2-5, the V gene TRBV12-3 or TRBV12-4, with TRBD2 matching 7 bases. This CDR3 region has 13 residues. Trimming at V came to 5 bases and at J to 5 bases, leaving 5 bases not matched to a gene. The CDR3 sequence is CASSVGGMETQYF. CDR3 nucleotide sequence: TGTGCCAGCAGTGTCGGGGGGATGGAGACCCAGTACTTC.

This rearrangement joins TRBV30 to TRBJ1-5; 8 nucleotides line up with TRBD1. J was trimmed by 4 bases and V by 1 base; bases with no gene match: 6. Germline assignment: CDR1 GTSNPN and CDR2 SVGIG (reference sequence). The CDR3 length is 15 residues. The CDR3 coding sequence is TGTGCCTGGAGTGCCTCCCGACAGGGGAATCAGCCCCAGCATTTT. Its protein is CAWSASRQGNQPQHF. The variable domain in full, completed from reference TRBV30 and TRBJ1-5, reads SQTIHQWPATLVQPVGSPLSLECTVEGTSNPNLYWYRQAAGRGLQLLFYSVGIGQISSEVPQNLSASRPQDRQFILSSKKLLLSDSGFYLCAWSASRQGNQPQHFGDGTRLSIL.

The rearrangement links TRBV2 to TRBJ2-1, with unresolved D. Germline V gives CDR1 SNHLY, CDR2 FYNNEI. This CDR3 region has 15 residues. Trimming stripped 0 bases from V and 0 bases from J, with 6 bases between. CDR3 in amino acids: CASSEASSSYNEQFF. The CDR3, as DNA: TGTGCCAGCAGTGAAGCCAGTAGCTCCTACAATGAGCAGTTCTTC.

This clone is labeled medium-sized. The chain carries TRBV21-1 and TRBJ1-1; the table names TRBD1, a call not compared with the DNA. TRBV21-1 is reported as a pseudogene. This CDR3 is 16 amino acids long. The CDR3, as DNA: TGTGCCAGCAGGACTCGAACTGGAGGGGGCAAAACTGAAGCTTTCTTT. Translation: CASRTRTGGGKTEAFF.

V is TRBV29-1 and J is TRBJ1-1; a weak D match, TRBD1 (6 bases). The ends were cut back, 0 bases at V and 4 bases at J, with 15 bases in the middle. This CDR3 has 15 amino acids. Germline assignment: CDR1 SQVTM and CDR2 ANQGSEA. CDR3 in DNA: TGCAGCGTTGAAGAGTTTGGGGGGCGGGTCACTGAAGCTTTCTTT. Translating gives CSVEEFGGRVTEAFF.

The chain links TRBV10-1 to TRBJ1-4; TRBD1 aligns across 10 bases. V dropped 6 bases and J dropped 4; count of bases not matched to a gene: 11. CDR1 is WNHNN and CDR2 is SYGVQD in the germline V gene (reference sequence). The CDR3 runs to 17 residues. The CDR3 spells CASRPTGTGAFNEKLFF. The CDR3 DNA reads as TGCGCCAGCAGACCTACCGGGACAGGGGCGTTTAATGAAAAACTGTTTTTT.

V usage is TRBV5-1 and J usage is TRBJ1-5; D perhaps matches TRBD1 (6 bases). Germline-derived CDR1 and CDR2 are SGHRS and YFSETQ. The ends were cut back, 1 base at V and 5 bases at J, with 10 bases in the middle. The CDR3 contains 14 residues. CDR3 nucleotides: TGCGCCAGCAGCTTGACAGGGACGGATCAGCCCCAGCATTTT. This sequence encodes CASSLTGTDQPQHF.

The chain joins TRBV9 to TRBJ2-1; the D is unclear. Per the germline V gene, CDR1 is SGDLS and CDR2 is YYNGEE. The ends were cut back, 2 bases at V and 0 bases at J, with 12 bases in the middle. This CDR3 is 16 amino acids long. The chain's CDR3 is CASSVVSSSSYNEQFF. The DNA of the CDR3 is TGTGCCAGCAGCGTGGTAAGTTCGAGCTCCTACAATGAGCAGTTCTTC.

This chain uses TRBV28 with TRBJ2-3; 7 bases agree with TRBD1. With V trimmed by 6 bases and J by 5 bases, 14 bases remained unmatched. The germline CDR1 and CDR2 sequences are MDHEN and SYDVKM. The CDR3 contains 16 residues. The CDR3 DNA sequence: TGTGCCAGCAGGCCAACAGGGGCGGTTGAAGGAGATACGCAGTATTTT. This gives the protein CASRPTGAVEGDTQYF.

This chain connects TRBV27 to TRBJ2-7; tentative D call: TRBD1 (6 bases). The V end lost 6 bases, the J end lost 2 bases, and 17 bases lay between the germline ends. Germline CDR1 and CDR2: MNHEY and SMNVEV (reference sequence). The CDR3 is 15 residues long. The CDR3 spells CASRLSYTGTYEQYF. The CDR3, as DNA: TGTGCCAGCAGGCTATCTTATACAGGGACCTACGAGCAGTACTTC.

This chain links TRBV30 with TRBJ1-5, with TRBD1 as a possible D gene (6 bases). The CDR3 spans 16 residues. The ends were cut back, 1 base at V and 2 bases at J, with 15 bases in the middle. Germline lookup yields CDR1 GTSNPN and CDR2 SVGIG (reference sequence). The CDR3 region is CAWSDPRRGRNQPQHF. The DNA for the CDR3 is TGTGCCTGGAGTGACCCCCGCAGGGGTCGCAATCAGCCCCAGCATTTT.

This clone was recorded once. V usage is TRBV2 and J usage is TRBJ1-1; D uncertain. The CDR3 is 12 residues long. The V and J ends lost 7 bases and 11 bases respectively, with 17 bases between them. Germline V lookup: CDR1 SNHLY, CDR2 FYNNEI. The CDR3 DNA sequence: TGTGCCAGCACCTCGGACGTGGGGAGTGCTTTCTTT. It is translated as CASTSDVGSAFF. Supplemented by reference TRBV2 and TRBJ1-1, the full variable domain reads EPEVTQTPSHQVTQMGQEVILRCVPISNHLYFYWYRQILGQKVEFLVSFYNNEISEKSEIFDDQFSVERPDGSNFTLKIRSTKLEDSAMYFCASTSDVGSAFFGQGTRLTVV.

The genes are TRBV7-9 and TRBJ2-3; 10 bases fit TRBD1. The CDR3 has 17 amino acids. V dropped 5 bases and J dropped 4; count of bases not matched to a gene: 12. Germline V gene sequence: CDR1 SEHNR, CDR2 FQNEAQ (reference sequence). The CDR3 spells CASSLLAGQGDADTQYF. The CDR3 nucleotides are TGTGCCAGCAGCCTCTTAGCTGGACAGGGGGATGCAGATACGCAGTATTTT.

The chain uses TRBV2 and TRBJ2-6; D remains unclear. The CDR3 loop spans 14 amino acids. V lost 6 bases, J lost 0 bases, and 6 bases lay in between. The germline V gene has CDR1 SNHLY and CDR2 FYNNEI. CDR3 residues: CASRDSSGANVLTF. CDR3 nucleotides: TGTGCCAGCAGGGATAGCTCTGGGGCCAACGTCCTGACTTTC.

The chain recombines TRBV27 with TRBJ2-1, with 11 bases lining up with TRBD2. J was trimmed by 7 bases and V by 5 bases; bases with no gene match: 4. Per germline, CDR1 MNHEY and CDR2 SMNVEV (reference sequence). This CDR3 region has 14 residues. CDR3 region: CASSLGLAVNEQFF. The CDR3 region has the DNA TGTGCCAGCAGTCTGGGACTAGCGGTGAATGAGCAGTTCTTC.

The chain is built from TRBV5-4 and TRBJ2-1, with 11 bases that match TRBD2. CDR1 and CDR2 (germline): SGHNT, YYREEE (reference sequence). This CDR3 region has 16 residues. Trimming removed 0 bases from V and 1 base from J; junction bases left unmatched: 0. The CDR3 loop is CASSLASGRSYNEQFF. In nucleotides, the CDR3 is TGTGCCAGCAGCTTGGCTAGCGGGAGGTCCTACAATGAGCAGTTCTTC.

This CDR3 reads CASSWDPNQPQHF. The CDR3, as DNA: TGTGCCAGCAGTTGGGACCCCAATCAGCCCCAGCATTTT. This sequence joins TRBV6-2 or TRBV6-3 and TRBJ1-5; D possibly corresponds to TRBD1 (5 bases). CDR3 length: 13 residues. The V end lost 4 bases, the J end lost 3 bases, and 7 bases lay between the germline ends. Germline CDR1 reads MNHEY; CDR2 reads SVGEGT.

J is TRBJ1-4 and V is TRBV18; D perhaps matches TRBD1 (6 bases). The CDR3 covers 13 residues. Trimming stripped 4 bases from V and 5 bases from J, with 8 bases between. Germline V gene data show CDR1 as KGHSH and CDR2 as LQKENI. The CDR3 region has the DNA TGTGCCAGCTCACGGACAGAAAATGAAAAACTGTTTTTT. It specifies CASSRTENEKLFF.

The chain is built from TRBV5-1 and TRBJ2-3, with 9 bases lining up with TRBD2. Germline V gene sequence: CDR1 SGHRS, CDR2 YFSETQ. The CDR3 has 15 residues. Germline trimming cut 0 bases from V and 1 base from J; bases unmatched to any gene: 0. CDR3 region: CASSLGTSGTDTQYF. Written as DNA, the CDR3 is TGCGCCAGCAGCTTGGGGACTAGCGGCACAGATACGCAGTATTTT.

On this clone itself: Mismatch with germline at one junction end may stem from a read error. The J gene is TRBJ1-5, the V gene TRBV4-1, with D maybe TRBD1 (5 bases). Per germline, CDR1 MGHRA and CDR2 YSYEKL. The length of the CDR3 is 14 residues. In DNA form, the CDR3 reads TGCGCCAGCAGCCAAGAAGGGACCAATCGGCCCCAGCATTTT. It encodes CASSQEGTNRPQHF.

This rearrangement joins TRBV19 to TRBJ1-1, with D maybe TRBD1 (5 bases). The CDR3 has 13 residues. Germline loops: CDR1 LNHDA, CDR2 SQIVND (reference sequence). Trimming pared 7 bases from V and 1 base from J, leaving 10 bases between. Here the CDR3 DNA reads TGTGCCAGTATGGCGGGGGGGAACACTGAAGCTTTCTTT. Translating gives CASMAGGNTEAFF. The full variable domain, with the rest looked up from reference TRBV19 and TRBJ1-1, is DGGITQSPKYLFRKEGQNVTLSCEQNLNHDAMYWYRQDPGQGLRLIYYSQIVNDFQKGDIAEGYSVSREKKESFPLTVTSAQKNPTAFYLCASMAGGNTEAFFGQGTRLTVV.